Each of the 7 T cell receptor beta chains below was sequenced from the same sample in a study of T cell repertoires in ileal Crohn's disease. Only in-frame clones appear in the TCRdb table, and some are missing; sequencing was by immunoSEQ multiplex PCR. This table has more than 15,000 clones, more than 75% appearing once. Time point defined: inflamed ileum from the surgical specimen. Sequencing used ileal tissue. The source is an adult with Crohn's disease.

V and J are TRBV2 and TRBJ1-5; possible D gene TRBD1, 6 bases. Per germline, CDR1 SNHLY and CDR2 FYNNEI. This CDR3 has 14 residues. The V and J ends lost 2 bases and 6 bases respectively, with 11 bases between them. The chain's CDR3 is CASSEQGIGQPQHF. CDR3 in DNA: TGTGCCAGCAGTGAACAGGGGATCGGTCAGCCCCAGCATTTT.

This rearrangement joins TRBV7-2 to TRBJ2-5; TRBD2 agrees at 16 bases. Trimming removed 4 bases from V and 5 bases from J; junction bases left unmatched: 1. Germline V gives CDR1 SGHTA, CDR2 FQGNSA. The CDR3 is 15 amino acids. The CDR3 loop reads CASSWGLAGGETQYF. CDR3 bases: TGTGCCAGCAGCTGGGGACTAGCGGGGGGGGAGACCCAGTACTTC.

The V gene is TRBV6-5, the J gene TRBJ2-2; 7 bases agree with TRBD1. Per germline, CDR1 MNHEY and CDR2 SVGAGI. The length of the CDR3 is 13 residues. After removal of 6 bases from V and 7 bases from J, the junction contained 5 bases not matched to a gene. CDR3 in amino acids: CASRRQGGGELFF. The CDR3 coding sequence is TGTGCCAGCAGGAGACAGGGCGGCGGGGAGCTGTTTTTT.

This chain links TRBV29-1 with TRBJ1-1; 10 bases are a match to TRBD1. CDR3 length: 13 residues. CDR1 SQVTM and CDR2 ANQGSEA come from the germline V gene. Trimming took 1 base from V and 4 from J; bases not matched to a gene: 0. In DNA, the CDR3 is TGCAGCGTTGAAGGGACAGGGGGCACTGAAGCTTTCTTT. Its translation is CSVEGTGGTEAFF. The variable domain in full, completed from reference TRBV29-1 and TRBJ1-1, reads SAVISQKPSRDICQRGTSLTIQCQVDSQVTMMFWYRQQPGQSLTLIATANQGSEATYESGFVIDKFPISRPNLTFSTLTVSNMSPEDSSIYLCSVEGTGGTEAFFGQGTRLTVV.

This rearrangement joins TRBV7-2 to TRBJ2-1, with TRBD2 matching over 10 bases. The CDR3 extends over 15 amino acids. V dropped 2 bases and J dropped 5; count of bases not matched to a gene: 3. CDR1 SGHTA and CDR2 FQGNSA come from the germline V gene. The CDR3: CASSLRLAGNNEQFF. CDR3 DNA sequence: TGTGCCAGCAGCTTAAGACTAGCGGGCAACAATGAGCAGTTCTTC.

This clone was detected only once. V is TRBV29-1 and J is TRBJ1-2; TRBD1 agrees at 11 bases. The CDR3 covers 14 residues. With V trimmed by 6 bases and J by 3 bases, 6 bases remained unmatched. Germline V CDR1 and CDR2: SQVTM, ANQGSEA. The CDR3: CSVDGQGADYGYTF. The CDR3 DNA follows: TGCAGCGTAGACGGACAGGGGGCGGACTATGGCTACACCTTC.

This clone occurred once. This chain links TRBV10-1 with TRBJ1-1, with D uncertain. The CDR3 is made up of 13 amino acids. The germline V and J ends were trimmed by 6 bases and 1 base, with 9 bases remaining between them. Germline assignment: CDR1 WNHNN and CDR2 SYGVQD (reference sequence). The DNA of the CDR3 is TGCGCCAGCAGGGACGGCCAGAACACTGAAGCTTTCTTT. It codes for CASRDGQNTEAFF.